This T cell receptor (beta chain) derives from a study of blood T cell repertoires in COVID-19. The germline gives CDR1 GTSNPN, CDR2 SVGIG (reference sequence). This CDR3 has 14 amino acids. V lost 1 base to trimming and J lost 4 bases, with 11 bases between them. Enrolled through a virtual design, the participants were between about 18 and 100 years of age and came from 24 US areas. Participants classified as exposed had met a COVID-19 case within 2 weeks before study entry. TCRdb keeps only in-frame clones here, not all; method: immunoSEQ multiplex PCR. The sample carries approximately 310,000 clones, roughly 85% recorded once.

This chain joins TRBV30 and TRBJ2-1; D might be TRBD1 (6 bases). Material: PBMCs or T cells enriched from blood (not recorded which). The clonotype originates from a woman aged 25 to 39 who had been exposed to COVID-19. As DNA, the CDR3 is TGTGCCTGGAGTGGCGGACAGCCTTACAATGAGCAGTTCTTC. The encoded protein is CAWSGGQPYNEQFF.